The source of this T cell receptor (beta chain) is a study of CD4 T cells in relation to SARS-CoV-2 and coronaviruses. Unexposed donor CD4+ T cells date from about 2010-2019, before the COVID-19 pandemic. CDR1 WSHSY and CDR2 SAAADI come from the germline V gene. The CDR3 spans 11 residues. Between the trimmed V and J ends, which lost 4 bases and 7 bases, there was a span of 7 bases. Some clones are missing from TCRdb's copy, which holds only in-frame ones; the method was immunoSEQ multiplex PCR. Here the sample spans about 65,000 clones, about 89% being singletons. This clonotype was sampled from a human donor in good health. The J gene is TRBJ1-1, the V gene TRBV10-2; D not certain. The sequencing sample was made of memory CD4+ T cells from PBMCs. The CDR3 DNA reads as TGCGCCAGCAGTGCTTTAGTTGAAGCTTTCTTT. Translating gives CASSALVEAFF.